The rows below give T cell receptor beta chains drawn from one sample of a study of cytomegalovirus exposure and HLA in healthy donors. Sequencing used immunoSEQ multiplex PCR; TCRdb keeps in-frame clones, though not all of them. The sample yields 150,000 to 200,000 clones, about 82% seen once. Sequenced material: PBMCs. These receptors were collected from a woman aged 45-60 years in good health and CMV-seronegative. Each CDR3 is given with its conserved first and last residue. Clone size appears in some rows only: once, few, many, or a class for an expanded clone.

TRBJ2-7,-,17,TRBV28,CASSFTLTGRSFYEQYF
TRBJ2-7,-,15,TRBV27,CASSLKREAPYEQYF
TRBJ1-5,-,15,TRBV28,CASTNSRGGNQPQHF
TRBJ2-7,-,13,TRBV28,CASSPRTLGEQYF
TRBJ1-2,-,14,TRBV6-5,CASSRGQANYGYTF
TRBJ1-5,few,14,TRBV7-2,CASSADSGNQPQHF
TRBJ2-1,-,15,TRBV6-5,CASSLDRGPSNEQFF
TRBJ1-3,-,15,TRBV2,CASRPRDSSGNTIYF
TRBJ1-5,-,16,TRBV2,CASSTVPPRGGQPQHF
TRBJ1-5,-,16,TRBV28,CASSSQGAGGNQPQHF
TRBJ2-3,-,15,TRBV5-4,CASSLDRFSTDTQYF
TRBJ1-5,-,15,TRBV28,CASSLGTGGDQPQHF
TRBJ2-7,-,14,TRBV28,CASTPSGGSYEQYF
TRBJ2-1,-,18,TRBV10-3,CAISDPSGDRGPYNEQFF
TRBJ2-7,few,16,TRBV28,CASSSPGGTRSYEQYF
TRBJ1-1,-,13,TRBV2,CASSFIPDTEAFF
TRBJ2-7,-,13,TRBV27,CASSYQGAKEQYF
TRBJ2-1,-,13,TRBV10-2,CASSLAESNEQFF
TRBJ1-3,-,14,TRBV9,CASNTGQSGNTIYF
TRBJ1-1,-,17,TRBV18,CASFQGTGVGMNTEAFF
TRBJ2-3,-,15,TRBV6-1,CASSELAGGLDTQYF
TRBJ2-7,-,16,TRBV5-1,CASSFRIAGDPYEQYF
TRBJ2-3,-,11,TRBV18,CASSIKDTQYF
TRBJ2-1,-,18,TRBV10-1,CASSEYLPGTREKGEQFF
TRBJ1-1,-,13,TRBV6-5,CASSYQGETEAFF
TRBJ2-5,-,13,TRBV2,CASRGHGLETQYF
TRBJ2-5,-,16,TRBV7-9,CASSYGTDLLEETQYF
TRBJ1-1,-,13,TRBV7-2,CASSFNRGRRAFF
TRBJ2-7,-,11,TRBV30,CAWSSIVEQYF
TRBJ2-7,-,16,TRBV5-6,CASSLDTSGQRYEQYF
TRBJ1-5,once,16,TRBV6-6,CASSQGAGRSNQPQHF
TRBJ1-1,-,11,TRBV20-1,CSARLNTEAFF
TRBJ2-3,-,14,TRBV15,CATSRDFNGDTQYF
TRBJ2-5,-,18,TRBV7-2,CASSTSQGLAGAFKAQYF
TRBJ2-5,-,14,TRBV18,CASSKEPNQETQYF
TRBJ1-3,-,17,TRBV5-1,CASSLDRVSNSGNTIYF
TRBJ2-3,-,15,TRBV5-1,CASSLASGTPRGQYF
TRBJ2-3,-,13,TRBV4-3,CASSRGGGDTQYF
TRBJ1-2,-,15,TRBV28,CASSLPGTGAYGYTF
TRBJ1-3,-,16,TRBV2,CASSIAPQGTGNTIYF
TRBJ2-1,-,15,TRBV2,CASSELGSSDNEQFF
TRBJ2-3,few,14,TRBV29-1,CSVGTSGSTDTQYF
TRBJ1-5,-,13,TRBV19,CASRTEGNQPQHF
TRBJ2-5,-,14,TRBV5-1,CASSKQGEVETQYF
TRBJ2-1,-,18,TRBV18,CASSPGTSGSLTYNEQFF
TRBJ2-3,-,14,TRBV6-1,CASRGQLLTDTQYF
TRBJ1-2,-,16,TRBV19,CASTPGGGATSYGYTF
TRBJ2-1,-,13,TRBV7-8,CASSSQGVLVQFF
TRBJ1-3,-,15,TRBV18,CASSLSGQGRNTIYF
TRBJ1-4,-,14,TRBV6-5,CASSYSVTNEKLFF
TRBJ2-1,-,15,TRBV7-2,CASTAVAGSYNEQFF
TRBJ2-1,once,14,TRBV13,CASSQTSGMVEQFF
TRBJ2-3,-,15,TRBV6-5,CASRFRDTASDTQYF
TRBJ2-7,-,13,TRBV29-1,CSVMWYASYEQYF
TRBJ2-2,once,16,TRBV19,CASIISGKANTGELFF
TRBJ2-1,once,16,TRBV5-1,CASSALGKRKYNEQFF
TRBJ2-6,-,16,TRBV28,CASSLYRVSGANVLTF